This TCR beta chain was profiled in a study of control samples from healthy donors and cancer patients. Germline lookup yields CDR1 SGHRS and CDR2 YFSETQ. The CDR3 spans 15 residues. V was cut by 4 bases and J by 3 bases, with 11 bases left in between. Some clones are missing from TCRdb's copy, which holds only in-frame ones; the method was immunoSEQ multiplex PCR. The sample yields approximately 80,000 clones, roughly 90% seen once. The TCR originated in a woman aged 45-60 years in good health. Material: blood. The chain joins TRBV5-1 to TRBJ2-6, with a tentative D call TRBD1 (6 bases). CDR3 amino acids: CASSTYRDGANVLTF. Written as DNA, the CDR3 is TGCGCCAGCAGCACTTACAGGGATGGGGCCAACGTCCTGACTTTC.